This T cell receptor (beta chain) came from a study of T cell repertoires in cytomegalovirus infection. The wider study: Well-studied HLA-B-restricted CMV epitopes were used in the study alongside recently identified HLA-C-restricted ones. Carrying CMV and the relevant HLA type showed in public TCR beta signatures. Broader study findings: What dominated the ex vivo response were HLA-C-restricted CMV-specific TCR beta clonotypes.

TCRdb re-called the reads through MiXCR, storing one row per CDR3 protein. The sample yields about 89,000 distinct CDR3 sequences, 25% to 35% seen once. Of note for this clonotype: Its antigen is still unknown.

The sequences come from CD8+ T cells from cultured PBMCs, collected from culture after CMV antigen stimulation. This receptor was identified in a human donor in good health (CMV status not recorded). Some clones in this sample may be carry-over from other donors' samples.

The CDR3 region is CASSGGTSIYEQYF. CDR3 sequence (DNA): TGTGCCAGCAGCGGCGGGACTAGCATTTACGAGCAGTACTTC. V and J are TRBV6-5 and TRBJ2-7; TRBD2 agrees at 9 bases. Germline CDR1 reads MNHEY; CDR2 reads SVGAGI. This CDR3 is built from 14 residues. V gave up 6 bases and J gave up 4 bases; unmatched junction bases: 7.